This T cell receptor (beta chain) comes out of a study of blood T cell repertoires in COVID-19. Study as a whole: The study drew acute and convalescent COVID-19 samples from the United States, Italy and Spain. Nucleic acid was either cDNA or gDNA, and it came from T cells, B-cell-depleted T cells, or PBMCs.

Per germline, CDR1 SGDLS and CDR2 YYNGEE. Germline trimming cut 5 bases from V and 6 bases from J; bases unmatched to any gene: 7. The CDR3 totals 14 residues. This clone appeared a few times. Original methodology: Amplified reference gene primers provided the basis for estimating nucleated cell counts. Sequencing used immunoSEQ multiplex PCR; TCRdb keeps in-frame clones, though not all of them. That table supplies the V and J calls and clone size; D and trimming were determined from the DNA. The sample yields some 100,000 clones, roughly 85% seen once. The chain uses TRBV9 and TRBJ1-5; 8 positions match TRBD1. The TCR originated in a woman aged 60-75 years with acute or convalescent COVID-19. Source material: peripheral blood. This CDR3 reads CASSPGQGPQPQHF. The CDR3 bases are TGTGCCAGCAGTCCCGGACAGGGCCCTCAGCCCCAGCATTTT.